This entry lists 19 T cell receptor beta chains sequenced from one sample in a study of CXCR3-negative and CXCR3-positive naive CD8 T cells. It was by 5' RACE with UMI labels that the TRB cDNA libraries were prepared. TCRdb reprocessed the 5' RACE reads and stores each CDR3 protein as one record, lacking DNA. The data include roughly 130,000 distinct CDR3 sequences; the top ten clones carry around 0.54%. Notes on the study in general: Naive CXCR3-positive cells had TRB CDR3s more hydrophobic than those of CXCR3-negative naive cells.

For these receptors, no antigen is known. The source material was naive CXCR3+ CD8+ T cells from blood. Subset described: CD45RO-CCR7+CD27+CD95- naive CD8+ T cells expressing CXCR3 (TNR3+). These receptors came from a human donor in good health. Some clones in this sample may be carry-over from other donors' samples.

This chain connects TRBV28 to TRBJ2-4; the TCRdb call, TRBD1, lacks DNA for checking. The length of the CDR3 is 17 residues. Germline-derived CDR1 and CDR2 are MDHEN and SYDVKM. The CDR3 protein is CASSPLGEVLAKNIQYF.

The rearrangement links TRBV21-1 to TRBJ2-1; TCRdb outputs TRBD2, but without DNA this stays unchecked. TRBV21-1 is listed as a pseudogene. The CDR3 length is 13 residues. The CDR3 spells CASSPRQGNEQFF.

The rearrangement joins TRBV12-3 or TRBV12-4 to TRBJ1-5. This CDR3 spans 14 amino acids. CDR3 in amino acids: CASSPTNRNQPQHF.

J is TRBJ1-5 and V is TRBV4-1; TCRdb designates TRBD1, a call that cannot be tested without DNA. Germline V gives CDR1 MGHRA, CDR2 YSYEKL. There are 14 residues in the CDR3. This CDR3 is CASSQGQGGQPQHF.

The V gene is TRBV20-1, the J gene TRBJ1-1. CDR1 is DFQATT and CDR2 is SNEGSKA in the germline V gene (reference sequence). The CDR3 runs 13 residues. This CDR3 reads CSARGGDGTEAFF.

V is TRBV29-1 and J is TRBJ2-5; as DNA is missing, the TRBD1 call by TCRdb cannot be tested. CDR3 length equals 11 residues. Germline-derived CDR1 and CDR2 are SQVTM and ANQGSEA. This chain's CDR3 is CSVGLGVDQYF.

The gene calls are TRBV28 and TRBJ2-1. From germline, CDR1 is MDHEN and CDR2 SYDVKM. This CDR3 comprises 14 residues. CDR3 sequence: CASIQMGFYNEQFF.

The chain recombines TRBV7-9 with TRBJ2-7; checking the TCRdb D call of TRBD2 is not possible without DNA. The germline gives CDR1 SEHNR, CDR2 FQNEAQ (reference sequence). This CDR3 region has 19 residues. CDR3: CASSSHSGTSGASSYEQYF.

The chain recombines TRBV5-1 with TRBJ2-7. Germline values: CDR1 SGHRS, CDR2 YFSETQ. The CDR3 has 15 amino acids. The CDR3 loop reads CASSFGSDADYEQYF.

CDR3 residues: CTSSAGTDYEQYF. This chain uses TRBV9 with TRBJ2-7; the TRBD1 assignment by TCRdb is unverifiable without DNA. Germline V CDR1 and CDR2: SGDLS, YYNGEE. This CDR3 contains 13 residues.

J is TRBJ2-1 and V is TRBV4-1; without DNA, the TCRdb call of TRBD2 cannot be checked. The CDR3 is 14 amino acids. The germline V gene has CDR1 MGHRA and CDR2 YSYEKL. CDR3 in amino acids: CASRQLLGRNEQFF.

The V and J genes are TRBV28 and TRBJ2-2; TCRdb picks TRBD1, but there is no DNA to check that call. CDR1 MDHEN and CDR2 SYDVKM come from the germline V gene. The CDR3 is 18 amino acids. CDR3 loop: CASSLLTPQGANTGELFF.

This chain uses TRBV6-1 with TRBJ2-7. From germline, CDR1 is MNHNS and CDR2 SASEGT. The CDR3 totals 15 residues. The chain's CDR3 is CASGELEGWIGEQYF.

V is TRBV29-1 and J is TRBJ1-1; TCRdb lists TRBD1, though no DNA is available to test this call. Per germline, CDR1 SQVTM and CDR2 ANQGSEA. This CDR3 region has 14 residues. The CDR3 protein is CSAVKGSADTEAFF.

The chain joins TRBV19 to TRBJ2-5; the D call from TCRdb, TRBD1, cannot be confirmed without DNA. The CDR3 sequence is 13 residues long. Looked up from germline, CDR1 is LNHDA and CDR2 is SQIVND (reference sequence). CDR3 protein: CASSIASTGAQYF.

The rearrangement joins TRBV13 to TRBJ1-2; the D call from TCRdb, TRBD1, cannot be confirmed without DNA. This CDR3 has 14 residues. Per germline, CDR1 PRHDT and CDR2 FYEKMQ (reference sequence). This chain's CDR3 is CASSDQQGLDGYTF.

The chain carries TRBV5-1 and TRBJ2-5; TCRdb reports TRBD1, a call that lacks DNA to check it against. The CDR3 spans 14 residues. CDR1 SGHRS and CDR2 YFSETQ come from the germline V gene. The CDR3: CASSELGGQETQYF. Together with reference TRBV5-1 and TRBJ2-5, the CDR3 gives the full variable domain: KAGVTQTPRYLIKTRGQQVTLSCSPISGHRSVSWYQQTPGQGLQFLFEYFSETQRNKGNFPGRFSGRQFSNSRSEMNVSTLELGDSALYLCASSELGGQETQYFGPGTRLLVL.

The CDR3 is CASSLSGTDLNYGYTF. The V gene is TRBV5-1, the J gene TRBJ1-2; the TCRdb call, TRBD1, lacks DNA for checking. CDR1 is SGHRS and CDR2 is YFSETQ in the germline V gene. The CDR3 consists of 16 residues.

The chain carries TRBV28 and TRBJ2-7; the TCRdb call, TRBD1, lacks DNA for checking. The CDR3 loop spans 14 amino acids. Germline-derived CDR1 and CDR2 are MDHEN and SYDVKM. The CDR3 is CASSALGQTYEQYF. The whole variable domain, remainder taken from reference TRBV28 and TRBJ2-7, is DVKVTQSSRYLVKRTGEKVFLECVQDMDHENMFWYRQDPGLGLRLIYFSYDVKMKEKGDIPEGYSVSREKKERFSLILESASTNQTSMYLCASSALGQTYEQYFGPGTRLTVT.